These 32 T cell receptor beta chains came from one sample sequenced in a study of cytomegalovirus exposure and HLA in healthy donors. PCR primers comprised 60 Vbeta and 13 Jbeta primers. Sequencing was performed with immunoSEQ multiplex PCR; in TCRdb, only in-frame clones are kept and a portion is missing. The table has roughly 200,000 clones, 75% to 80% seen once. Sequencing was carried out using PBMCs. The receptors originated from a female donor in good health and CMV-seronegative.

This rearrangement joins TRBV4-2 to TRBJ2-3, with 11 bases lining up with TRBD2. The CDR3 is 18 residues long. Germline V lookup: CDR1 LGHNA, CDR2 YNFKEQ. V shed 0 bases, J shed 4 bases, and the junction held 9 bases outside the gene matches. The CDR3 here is CASSQERGASGGSDTQYF. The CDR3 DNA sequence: TGTGCCAGCAGCCAAGAGCGGGGTGCTAGCGGGGGGTCAGATACGCAGTATTTT.

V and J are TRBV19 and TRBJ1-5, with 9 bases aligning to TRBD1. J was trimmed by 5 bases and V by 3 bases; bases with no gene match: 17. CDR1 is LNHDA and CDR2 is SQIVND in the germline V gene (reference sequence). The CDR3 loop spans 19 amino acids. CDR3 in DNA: TGTGCCAGTAGTATTACCGGGACAGGGTTTCGTGTTTTTGATCAGCCCCAGCATTTT. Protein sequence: CASSITGTGFRVFDQPQHF.

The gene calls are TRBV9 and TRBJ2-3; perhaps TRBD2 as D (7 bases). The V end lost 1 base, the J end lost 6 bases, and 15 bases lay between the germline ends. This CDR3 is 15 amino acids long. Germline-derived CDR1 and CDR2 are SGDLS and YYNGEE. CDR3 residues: CASSVLGGAADTQYF. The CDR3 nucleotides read TGTGCCAGCAGCGTACTGGGGGGGGCTGCGGATACGCAGTATTTT.

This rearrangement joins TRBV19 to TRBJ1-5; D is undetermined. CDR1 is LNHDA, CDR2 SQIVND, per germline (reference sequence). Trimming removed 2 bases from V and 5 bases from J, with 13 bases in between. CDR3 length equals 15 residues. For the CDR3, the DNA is TGTGCCAGTAGTATAATGGGGAGATCCGATCAGCCCCAGCATTTT. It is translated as CASSIMGRSDQPQHF.

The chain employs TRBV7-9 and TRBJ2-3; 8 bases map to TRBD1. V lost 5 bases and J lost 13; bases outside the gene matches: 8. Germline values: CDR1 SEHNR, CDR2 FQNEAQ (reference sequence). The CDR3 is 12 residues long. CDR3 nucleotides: TGTGCCAGCAGCGTAGGGACAGGAGGGAAGTATTTT. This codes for CASSVGTGGKYF.

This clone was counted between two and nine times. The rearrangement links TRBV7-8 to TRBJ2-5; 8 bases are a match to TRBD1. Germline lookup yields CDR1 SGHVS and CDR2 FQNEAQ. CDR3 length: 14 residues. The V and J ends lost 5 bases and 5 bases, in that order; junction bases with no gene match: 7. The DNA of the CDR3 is TGTGCCAGCAGCGGCAGACAGGGGCCCGAGACCCAGTACTTC. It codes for CASSGRQGPETQYF.

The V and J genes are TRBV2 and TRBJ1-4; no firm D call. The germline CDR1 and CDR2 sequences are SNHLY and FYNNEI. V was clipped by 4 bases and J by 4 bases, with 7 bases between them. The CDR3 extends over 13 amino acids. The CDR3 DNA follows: TGTGCCAGCAGTGGCCAGATTAATGAAAAACTGTTTTTT. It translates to CASSGQINEKLFF.

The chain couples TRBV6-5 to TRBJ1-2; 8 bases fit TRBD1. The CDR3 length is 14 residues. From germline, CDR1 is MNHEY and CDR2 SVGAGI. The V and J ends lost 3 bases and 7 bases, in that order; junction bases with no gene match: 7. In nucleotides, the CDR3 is TGTGCCAGCAGTTATGGACAGGGAACTCGTGGCTACACCTTC. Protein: CASSYGQGTRGYTF.

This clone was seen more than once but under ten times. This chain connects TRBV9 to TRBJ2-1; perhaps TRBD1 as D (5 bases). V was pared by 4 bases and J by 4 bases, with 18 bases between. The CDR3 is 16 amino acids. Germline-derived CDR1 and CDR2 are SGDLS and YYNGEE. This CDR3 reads CASSTPRDGPYNEQFF. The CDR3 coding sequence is TGTGCCAGCAGCACGCCCAGGGATGGGCCGTACAATGAGCAGTTCTTC. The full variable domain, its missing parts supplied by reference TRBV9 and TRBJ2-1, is DSGVTQTPKHLITATGQRVTLRCSPRSGDLSVYWYQQSLDQGLQFLIQYYNGEERAKGNILERFSAQQFPDLHSELNLSSLELGDSALYFCASSTPRDGPYNEQFFGPGTRLTVL.

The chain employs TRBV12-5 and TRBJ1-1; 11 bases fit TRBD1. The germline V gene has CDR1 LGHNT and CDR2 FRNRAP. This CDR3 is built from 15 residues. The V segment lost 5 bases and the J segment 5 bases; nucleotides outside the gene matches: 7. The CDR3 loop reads CASGTGQGADTEAFF. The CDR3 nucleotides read TGTGCTAGTGGTACCGGACAGGGGGCGGATACTGAAGCTTTCTTT.

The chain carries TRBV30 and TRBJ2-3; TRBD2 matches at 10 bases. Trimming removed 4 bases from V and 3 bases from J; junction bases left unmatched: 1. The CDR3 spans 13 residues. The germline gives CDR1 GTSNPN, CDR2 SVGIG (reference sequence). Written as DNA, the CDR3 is TGTGCCTGGACTAGCGGGAGTACAGATACGCAGTATTTT. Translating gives CAWTSGSTDTQYF.

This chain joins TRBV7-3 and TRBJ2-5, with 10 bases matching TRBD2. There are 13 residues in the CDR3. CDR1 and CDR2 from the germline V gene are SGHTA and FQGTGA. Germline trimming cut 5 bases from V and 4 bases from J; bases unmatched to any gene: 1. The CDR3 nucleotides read TGTGCCAGCAGCCCTAGCGGGGGAGAGACCCAGTACTTC. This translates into CASSPSGGETQYF. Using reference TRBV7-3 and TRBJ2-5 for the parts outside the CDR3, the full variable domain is GAGVSQTPSNKVTEKGKYVELRCDPISGHTALYWYRQSLGQGPEFLIYFQGTGAADDSGLPNDRFFAVRPEGSVSTLKIQRTERGDSAVYLCASSPSGGETQYFGPGTRLLVL.

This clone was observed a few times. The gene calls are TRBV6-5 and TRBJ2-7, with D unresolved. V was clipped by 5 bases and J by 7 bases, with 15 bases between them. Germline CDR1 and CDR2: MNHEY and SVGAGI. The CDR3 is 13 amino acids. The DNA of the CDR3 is TGTGCCAGCAGTCCGACCCGACAAGCAGAGCAGTACTTC. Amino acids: CASSPTRQAEQYF.

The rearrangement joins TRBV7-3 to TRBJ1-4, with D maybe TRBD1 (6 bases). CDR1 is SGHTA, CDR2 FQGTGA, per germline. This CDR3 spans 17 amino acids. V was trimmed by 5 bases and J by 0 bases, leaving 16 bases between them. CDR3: CASSHGTSVATNEKLFF. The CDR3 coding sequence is TGTGCCAGCAGCCACGGGACATCCGTTGCAACTAATGAAAAACTGTTTTTT. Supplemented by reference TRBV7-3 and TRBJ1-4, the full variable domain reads GAGVSQTPSNKVTEKGKYVELRCDPISGHTALYWYRQSLGQGPEFLIYFQGTGAADDSGLPNDRFFAVRPEGSVSTLKIQRTERGDSAVYLCASSHGTSVATNEKLFFGSGTQLSVL.

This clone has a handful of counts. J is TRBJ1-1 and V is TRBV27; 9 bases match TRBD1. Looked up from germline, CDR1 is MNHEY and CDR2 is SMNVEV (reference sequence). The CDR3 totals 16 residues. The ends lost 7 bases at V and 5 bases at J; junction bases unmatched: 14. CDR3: CASTSYTDRGGTEAFF. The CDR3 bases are TGTGCCAGCACCTCCTACACGGACAGGGGAGGTACTGAAGCTTTCTTT.

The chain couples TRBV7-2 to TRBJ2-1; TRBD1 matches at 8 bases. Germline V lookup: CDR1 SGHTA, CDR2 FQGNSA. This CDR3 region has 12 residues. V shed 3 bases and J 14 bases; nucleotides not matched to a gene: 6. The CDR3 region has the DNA TGTGCCAGCAGCTTTGAGACAGGGGACGAGTTCTTC. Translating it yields CASSFETGDEFF.

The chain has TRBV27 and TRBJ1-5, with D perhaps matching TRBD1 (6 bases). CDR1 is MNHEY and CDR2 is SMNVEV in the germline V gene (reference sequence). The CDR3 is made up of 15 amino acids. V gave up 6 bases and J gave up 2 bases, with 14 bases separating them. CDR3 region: CASRRTGSGNQPQHF. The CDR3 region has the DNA TGTGCCAGCAGGCGTACAGGGTCGGGCAATCAGCCCCAGCATTTT.

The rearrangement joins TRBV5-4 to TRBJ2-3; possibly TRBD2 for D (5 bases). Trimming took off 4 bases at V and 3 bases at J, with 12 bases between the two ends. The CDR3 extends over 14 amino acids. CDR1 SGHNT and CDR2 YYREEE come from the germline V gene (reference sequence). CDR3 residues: CASSASGVTDTQYF. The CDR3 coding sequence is TGTGCCAGCAGCGCCTCCGGGGTTACAGATACGCAGTATTTT.

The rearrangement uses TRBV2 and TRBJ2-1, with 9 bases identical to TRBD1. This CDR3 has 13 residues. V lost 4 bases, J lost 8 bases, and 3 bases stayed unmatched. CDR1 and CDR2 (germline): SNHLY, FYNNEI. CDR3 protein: CASSGQGVDEQFF. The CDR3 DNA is TGTGCCAGCAGTGGACAGGGGGTGGATGAGCAGTTCTTC.

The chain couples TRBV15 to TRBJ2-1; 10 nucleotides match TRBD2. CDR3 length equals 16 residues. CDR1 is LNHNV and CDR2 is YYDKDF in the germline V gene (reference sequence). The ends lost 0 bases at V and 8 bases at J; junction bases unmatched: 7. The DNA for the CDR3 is TGTGCCACCAGCAGAGAAATGAGCGGGAGGGCCCATGAGCAGTTCTTC. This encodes CATSREMSGRAHEQFF.

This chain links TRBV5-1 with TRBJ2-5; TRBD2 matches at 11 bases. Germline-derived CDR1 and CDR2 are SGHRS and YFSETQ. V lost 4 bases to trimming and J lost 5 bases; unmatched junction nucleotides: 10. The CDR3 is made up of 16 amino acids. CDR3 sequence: CASSRVLAGGRETQYF. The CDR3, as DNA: TGCGCCAGCAGCCGCGTTTTAGCGGGAGGGCGGGAGACCCAGTACTTC. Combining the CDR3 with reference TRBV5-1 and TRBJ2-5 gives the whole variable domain KAGVTQTPRYLIKTRGQQVTLSCSPISGHRSVSWYQQTPGQGLQFLFEYFSETQRNKGNFPGRFSGRQFSNSRSEMNVSTLELGDSALYLCASSRVLAGGRETQYFGPGTRLLVL.

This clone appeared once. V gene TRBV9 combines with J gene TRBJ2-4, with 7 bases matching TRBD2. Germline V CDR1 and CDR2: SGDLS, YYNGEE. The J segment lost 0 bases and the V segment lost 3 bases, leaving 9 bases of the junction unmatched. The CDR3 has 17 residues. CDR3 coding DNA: TGTGCCAGCAGCGCAACCCTAGCGGCACTAGCCAAAAACATTCAGTACTTC. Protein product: CASSATLAALAKNIQYF.

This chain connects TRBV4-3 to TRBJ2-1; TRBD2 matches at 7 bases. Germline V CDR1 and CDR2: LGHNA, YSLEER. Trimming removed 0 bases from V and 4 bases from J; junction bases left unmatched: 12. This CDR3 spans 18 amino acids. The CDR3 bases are TGCGCCAGCAGCCAAGATCCAACGTGGGGGGAGGGATACAATGAGCAGTTCTTC. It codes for CASSQDPTWGEGYNEQFF.

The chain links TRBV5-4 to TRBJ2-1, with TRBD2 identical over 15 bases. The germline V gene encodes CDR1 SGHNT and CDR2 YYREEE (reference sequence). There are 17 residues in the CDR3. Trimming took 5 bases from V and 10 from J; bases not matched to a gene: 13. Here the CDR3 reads CASSTGLAGGQGDEQFF. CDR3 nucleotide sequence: TGTGCCAGCAGTACGGGACTAGCGGGAGGCCAAGGGGACGAGCAGTTCTTC.

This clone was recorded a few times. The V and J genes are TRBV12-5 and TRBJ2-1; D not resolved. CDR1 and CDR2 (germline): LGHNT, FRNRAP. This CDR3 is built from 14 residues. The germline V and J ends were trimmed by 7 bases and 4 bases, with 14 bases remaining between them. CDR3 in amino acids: CASVTNPQYNEQFF. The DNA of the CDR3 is TGTGCTAGTGTAACAAACCCTCAATACAATGAGCAGTTCTTC. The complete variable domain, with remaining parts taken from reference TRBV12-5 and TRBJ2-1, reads DARVTQTPRHKVTEMGQEVTMRCQPILGHNTVFWYRQTMMQGLELLAYFRNRAPLDDSGMPKDRFSAEMPDATLATLKIQPSEPRDSAVYFCASVTNPQYNEQFFGPGTRLTVL.

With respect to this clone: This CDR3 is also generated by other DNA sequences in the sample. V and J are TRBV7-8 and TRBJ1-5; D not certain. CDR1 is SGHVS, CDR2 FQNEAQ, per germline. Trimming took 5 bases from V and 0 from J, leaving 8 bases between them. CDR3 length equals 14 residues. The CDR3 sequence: CASSLDYSNQPQHF. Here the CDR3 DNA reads TGTGCCAGCAGCCTAGATTATAGCAATCAGCCCCAGCATTTT.

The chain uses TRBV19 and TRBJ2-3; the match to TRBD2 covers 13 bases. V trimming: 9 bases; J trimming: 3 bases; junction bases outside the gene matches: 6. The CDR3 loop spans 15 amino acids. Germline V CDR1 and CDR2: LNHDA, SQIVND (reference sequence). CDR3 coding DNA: TGTGCCAGCGAACGGACTAGCGGGAGAACAGATACGCAGTATTTT. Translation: CASERTSGRTDTQYF.

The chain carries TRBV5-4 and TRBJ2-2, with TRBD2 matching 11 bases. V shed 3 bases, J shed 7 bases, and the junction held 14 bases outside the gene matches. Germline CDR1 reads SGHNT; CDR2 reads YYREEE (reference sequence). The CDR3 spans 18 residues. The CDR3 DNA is TGTGCCAGCAGCTCCGGGAACTTAGCGGGGGGGCTCGGCGGGGAGCTGTTTTTT. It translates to CASSSGNLAGGLGGELFF.

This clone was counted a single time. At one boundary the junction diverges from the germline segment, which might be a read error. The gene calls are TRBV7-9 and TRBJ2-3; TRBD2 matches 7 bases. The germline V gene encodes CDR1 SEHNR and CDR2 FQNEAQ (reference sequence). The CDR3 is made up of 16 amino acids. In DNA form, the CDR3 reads TGTTCCAGCCCCAGCCTATCGGGGGGTGGAACAGATACGCAGTATTTT. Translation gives CSSPSLSGGGTDTQYF.

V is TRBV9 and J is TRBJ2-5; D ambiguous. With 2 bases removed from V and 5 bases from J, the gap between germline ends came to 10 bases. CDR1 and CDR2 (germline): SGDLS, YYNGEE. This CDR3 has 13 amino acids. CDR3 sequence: CASSVPPRETQYF. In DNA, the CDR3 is TGTGCCAGCAGCGTCCCGCCGCGGGAGACCCAGTACTTC.

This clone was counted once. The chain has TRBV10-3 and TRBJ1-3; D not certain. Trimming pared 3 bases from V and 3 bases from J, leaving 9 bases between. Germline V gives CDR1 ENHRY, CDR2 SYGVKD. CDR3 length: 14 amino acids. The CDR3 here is CAISEPPLGNTIYF. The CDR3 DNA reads TGTGCCATCAGTGAACCCCCACTTGGAAACACCATATATTTT.

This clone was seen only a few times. This CDR3 is CASSQDPHSYSNQPQHF. The CDR3 nucleotides read TGTGCCAGCAGCCAAGATCCCCACAGTTATAGCAATCAGCCCCAGCATTTT. The chain carries TRBV4-2 and TRBJ1-5; D call uncertain. From germline, CDR1 is LGHNA and CDR2 YNFKEQ. This CDR3 is 17 amino acids long. The V and J ends lost 0 bases and 0 bases respectively, with 12 bases between them.